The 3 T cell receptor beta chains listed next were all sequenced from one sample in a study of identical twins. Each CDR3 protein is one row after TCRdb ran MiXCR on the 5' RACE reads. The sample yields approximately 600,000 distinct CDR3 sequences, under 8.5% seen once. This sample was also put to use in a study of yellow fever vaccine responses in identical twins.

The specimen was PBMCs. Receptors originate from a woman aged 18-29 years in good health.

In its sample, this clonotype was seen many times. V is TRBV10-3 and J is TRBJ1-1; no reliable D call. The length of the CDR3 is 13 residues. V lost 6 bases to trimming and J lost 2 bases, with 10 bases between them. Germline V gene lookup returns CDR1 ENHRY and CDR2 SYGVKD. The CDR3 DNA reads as TGTGCCATCAGAGGTTCACAAAACACTGAAGCTTTCTTT. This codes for CAIRGSQNTEAFF.

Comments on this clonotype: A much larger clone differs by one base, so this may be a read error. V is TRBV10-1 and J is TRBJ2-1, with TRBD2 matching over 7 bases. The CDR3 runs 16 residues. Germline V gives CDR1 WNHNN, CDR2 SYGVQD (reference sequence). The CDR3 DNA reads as TGCGCCAGCAGTGAGTCGTCGAGCGGGAAGTACAGTGAGCAGTTCTTC. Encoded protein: CASSESSSGKYSEQFF.

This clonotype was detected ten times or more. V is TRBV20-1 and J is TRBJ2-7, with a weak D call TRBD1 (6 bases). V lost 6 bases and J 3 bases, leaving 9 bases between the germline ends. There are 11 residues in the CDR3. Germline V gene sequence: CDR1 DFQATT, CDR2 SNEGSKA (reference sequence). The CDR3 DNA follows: TGCAGTGCCGTACAGGGCTACGAGCAGTACTTC. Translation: CSAVQGYEQYF.